Below, 30 T cell receptor beta chains from the same sample are listed, as sequenced in a study of blood T cells in healthy people across ages. Through a sample-barcoded 5' primer and a J-beta primer mix, a second PCR was run for roughly 6 to 12 cycles. From the 5' RACE reads, TCRdb called clonotypes with MiXCR, one entry per CDR3 protein. The sample includes about 970,000 distinct CDR3 sequences, 45% to 60% of them seen just once. Sequenced input: blood. Source of these receptors: a woman aged 60-75 years in good health.

The gene calls are TRBV4-1 and TRBJ1-4; 9 bases map to TRBD1. The trim removed 3 bases at V and 8 bases at J, leaving 7 bases unmatched. The CDR3 is 15 residues long. Per the germline V gene, CDR1 is MGHRA and CDR2 is YSYEKL. CDR3 sequence reads: CASSHIQGAKEKLFF. For the CDR3, the DNA is TGCGCCAGCAGCCACATACAGGGGGCAAAAGAAAAACTGTTTTTT.

A few counts support this clonotype. The chain carries TRBV3-1 and TRBJ2-2, with D perhaps TRBD1 (6 bases). The CDR3 extends over 14 amino acids. Trimming left V 5 bases short and J 6 bases short, with 13 bases between. Germline-derived CDR1 and CDR2 are LGHDT and YNNKEL (reference sequence). The CDR3, as DNA: TGTGCCAGCAGCACCCGACAGGTCTCCGGGGAGCTGTTTTTT. This sequence encodes CASSTRQVSGELFF.

This rearrangement joins TRBV25-1 to TRBJ1-1; TRBD1 is a possible D gene (6 bases). CDR1 MGHDK and CDR2 SYGVNS come from the germline V gene. This CDR3 comprises 12 residues. V lost 6 bases, J lost 3 bases, and 8 bases lay in between. This CDR3 reads CASRDSYTEAFF. In nucleotides, the CDR3 is TGTGCCAGCAGGGACAGTTACACTGAAGCTTTCTTT.

The rearrangement links TRBV7-9 to TRBJ1-1; maybe TRBD1 (6 bases). The V end was cut by 5 bases, the J end by 1 base, with 11 bases between. This CDR3 spans 14 amino acids. Germline V gene sequence: CDR1 SEHNR, CDR2 FQNEAQ (reference sequence). CDR3 amino acids: CASSPRDKNTEAFF. The DNA of the CDR3 is TGTGCCAGCAGCCCGCGGGACAAGAACACTGAAGCTTTCTTT.

This chain joins TRBV14 and TRBJ2-5; 9 bases fit TRBD1. This CDR3 spans 14 amino acids. The J segment lost 6 bases and the V segment lost 1 base, leaving 3 bases of the junction unmatched. Germline values: CDR1 SGHDN, CDR2 FVKESK. In DNA form, the CDR3 reads TGTGCCAGCAGCCAAGTGGGGACAGGGAAGACCCAGTACTTC. Translating gives CASSQVGTGKTQYF.

This clonotype was seen many times. The genes are TRBV7-9 and TRBJ2-7; weak D call: TRBD2 (5 bases). Germline loops: CDR1 SEHNR, CDR2 FQNEAQ (reference sequence). V lost 6 bases and J lost 1, with 10 bases in between. The CDR3 sequence is 13 residues long. The CDR3 region has the DNA TGTGCCAGCAGTGCCCCGGGGTCCTACGAGCAGTACTTC. The encoded protein is CASSAPGSYEQYF. The full variable domain, rest sourced from reference TRBV7-9 and TRBJ2-7, is DTGVSQNPRHKITKRGQNVTFRCDPISEHNRLYWYRQTLGQGPEFLTYFQNEAQLEKSRLLSDRFSAERPKGSFSTLEIQRTEQGDSAMYLCASSAPGSYEQYFGPGTRLTVT.

The J gene is TRBJ1-1, the V gene TRBV15; 7 bases match TRBD1. Germline V gives CDR1 LNHNV, CDR2 YYDKDF (reference sequence). Trimming cost V 4 bases and J 0 bases; bases outside gene matches: 5. The CDR3 totals 15 residues. CDR3 coding DNA: TGTGCCACCAGCACGGGGAGGGGGCTGAACACTGAAGCTTTCTTT. Protein product: CATSTGRGLNTEAFF.

This rearrangement joins TRBV29-1 to TRBJ2-5; perhaps D is TRBD1 or TRBD2 (5 bases each). Per the germline V gene, CDR1 is SQVTM and CDR2 is ANQGSEA. The CDR3 has 13 residues. Trimming pared 0 bases from V and 7 bases from J, leaving 12 bases between. The CDR3, as DNA: TGCAGCGTTGAAGAGAAGAGGGACGGGACCCAGTACTTC. Protein product: CSVEEKRDGTQYF.

Here the CDR3 reads CASRASYNEQFF. As DNA, the CDR3 is TGTGCCAGCAGGGCCTCCTACAATGAGCAGTTCTTC. The chain combines TRBV7-9 with TRBJ2-1; no clear D gene. This CDR3 region has 12 residues. V was clipped by 6 bases and J by 0 bases, with 3 bases between them. Germline V gives CDR1 SEHNR, CDR2 FQNEAQ (reference sequence).

In its sample, this clonotype was seen many times. The chain links TRBV9 to TRBJ1-1, with 8 bases that match TRBD1. With 3 bases clipped from V and 4 bases from J, the junction kept 5 bases outside the gene matches. Germline values: CDR1 SGDLS, CDR2 YYNGEE. This CDR3 spans 14 amino acids. The CDR3 DNA sequence: TGTGCCAGCAGCGGACAGGGGCGGGGCACTGAAGCTTTCTTT. Its translation: CASSGQGRGTEAFF.

The rearrangement links TRBV6-5 to TRBJ2-5; D is possibly TRBD1 or TRBD2 (6 bases each). CDR1 MNHEY and CDR2 SVGAGI come from the germline V gene. Trimming stripped 6 bases from V and 6 bases from J, with 11 bases between. The CDR3 contains 12 residues. The CDR3 sequence is CASREGGKTQYF. For the CDR3, the DNA is TGTGCCAGCAGAGAAGGGGGGAAGACCCAGTACTTC.

This clonotype was counted a few times. This rearrangement joins TRBV7-2 to TRBJ2-2, with TRBD1 identical over 8 bases. The CDR3 runs 14 residues. V gave up 5 bases and J gave up 4 bases; unmatched junction bases: 3. CDR1 and CDR2 from the germline V gene are SGHTA and FQGNSA. CDR3 bases: TGTGCCAGCAGCCCCGGGACAGGCACCGGGGAGCTGTTTTTT. As protein: CASSPGTGTGELFF.

The chain employs TRBV28 and TRBJ1-2, with TRBD1 matching 8 bases. With V trimmed by 6 bases and J by 5 bases, 11 bases remained unmatched. The length of the CDR3 is 15 residues. Germline CDR1 reads MDHEN; CDR2 reads SYDVKM. The CDR3, as DNA: TGTGCCAGCAGAAAAACAGGGGGGAACCCTTATGGCTACACCTTC. Translated: CASRKTGGNPYGYTF.

The V and J genes are TRBV6-5 and TRBJ2-1; 8 bases align to TRBD1. V gave up 6 bases and J gave up 9 bases; unmatched junction bases: 13. CDR3 length: 15 amino acids. CDR1 MNHEY and CDR2 SVGAGI come from the germline V gene. The CDR3 protein is CASRGQEVILGEQFF. The CDR3 region has the DNA TGTGCCAGCAGGGGACAGGAAGTGATTTTGGGTGAGCAGTTCTTC.

The gene calls are TRBV20-1 and TRBJ2-1; a weak D match, TRBD2 (5 bases). CDR1 is DFQATT, CDR2 SNEGSKA, per germline (reference sequence). With 8 bases removed from V and 1 base from J, the gap between germline ends came to 21 bases. The CDR3 is made up of 16 amino acids. CDR3 nucleotides: TGCAGTACTGCGAAGGGAGCCCTTACATCCTACAATGAGCAGTTCTTC. Protein product: CSTAKGALTSYNEQFF.

The rearrangement joins TRBV7-9 to TRBJ2-1; D not resolved. The CDR3 spans 14 residues. The V end was cut by 7 bases, the J end by 6 bases, with 16 bases between. Germline-derived CDR1 and CDR2 are SEHNR and FQNEAQ (reference sequence). CDR3 DNA sequence: TGTGCCAGCACCTCTAGAGTCCACGGCAATGAGCAGTTCTTC. The encoded protein is CASTSRVHGNEQFF.

This rearrangement joins TRBV20-1 to TRBJ2-2; perhaps D is TRBD1 or TRBD2 (5 bases each). This CDR3 contains 14 residues. The germline V gene has CDR1 DFQATT and CDR2 SNEGSKA (reference sequence). Between the trimmed V and J ends, which lost 2 bases and 8 bases, there was a span of 15 bases. CDR3 residues: CSARSGTSRGELFF. DNA for the CDR3: TGCAGTGCTAGATCCGGGACCAGCCGAGGGGAGCTGTTTTTT.

The sample holds a few counts of this clonotype. The rearrangement uses TRBV27 and TRBJ2-1, with 7 bases matching TRBD2. The germline CDR1 and CDR2 sequences are MNHEY and SMNVEV (reference sequence). The CDR3 consists of 14 residues. Unmatched junction bases numbered 6, after V lost 6 bases and J lost 4 bases. CDR3 nucleotides: TGTGCCAGCAGCAGCGGGATGTTTTACAATGAGCAGTTCTTC. Translated, it gives CASSSGMFYNEQFF.

This clonotype was counted a few times. V and J are TRBV20-1 and TRBJ1-1; D is possibly TRBD1 (6 bases). The V gene's germline CDR1 is DFQATT and CDR2 SNEGSKA (reference sequence). V was pared by 3 bases and J by 5 bases, with 13 bases between. CDR3 length: 13 amino acids. The CDR3 spells CSARPTGRTEAFF. The CDR3 DNA is TGCAGTGCTAGGCCTACAGGGAGAACTGAAGCTTTCTTT.

This clonotype was observed once. The chain links TRBV3-1 to TRBJ2-5; 10 bases match TRBD2. From germline, CDR1 is LGHDT and CDR2 YNNKEL (reference sequence). The CDR3 spans 18 residues. Germline trimming cut 1 base from V and 2 bases from J; bases unmatched to any gene: 10. In DNA form, the CDR3 reads TGTGCCAGCAGCCAAGGTTTAGCGGGAGGAGGAGGGCAAGAGACCCAGTACTTC. Its translation: CASSQGLAGGGGQETQYF.

This clonotype was counted a few times. The chain has TRBV9 and TRBJ2-7; D might be TRBD2 (5 bases). The CDR3 covers 14 residues. The germline CDR1 and CDR2 sequences are SGDLS and YYNGEE. V was shortened by 0 bases and J by 3 bases, with 10 bases between the two germline ends. The CDR3 nucleotides read TGTGCCAGCAGCGTAGAGGGAGAGCGCTACGAGCAGTACTTC. Translating gives CASSVEGERYEQYF.

This clonotype was observed a few times. In DNA, the CDR3 is TGTGCCAGCAGTGCCCCCCCGACTAGCGGGTCCTACAATGAGCAGTTCTTC. This codes for CASSAPPTSGSYNEQFF. The chain is built from TRBV6-2 or TRBV6-3 and TRBJ2-1; TRBD2 matches 10 bases. Germline V CDR1 and CDR2: MNHEY, SVGEGT. CDR3 length: 17 amino acids. The V gene end was trimmed by 5 bases and the J gene end by 1 base; junction bases not matched to a gene: 8.

This clonotype was observed once. A much bigger clone sits one base away, suggesting this may be a read error. This chain connects TRBV12-3 or TRBV12-4 to TRBJ2-7; 7 bases agree with TRBD1. The CDR3 spans 15 residues. V lost 5 bases, J lost 6 bases, and 13 bases stayed unmatched. The CDR3, as DNA: TGTGCCAGCAGTACTACCGGGACAGCTCCCTGCGAGCAGTACTTC. Protein: CASSTTGTAPCEQYF.

The chain employs TRBV20-1 and TRBJ2-7; D assignment may be TRBD1 or TRBD2 (5 bases each). The CDR3 has 16 residues. V was trimmed by 3 bases and J by 7 bases, leaving 25 bases between them. The V gene's germline CDR1 is DFQATT and CDR2 SNEGSKA (reference sequence). The CDR3 coding sequence is TGCAGTGCTAGTGTCCGGGACCCCTTTTTTATACGGGAGCAGTACTTC. It specifies CSASVRDPFFIREQYF.

The chain combines TRBV7-9 with TRBJ1-1; 7 bases line up with TRBD1. The CDR3 sequence is 15 residues long. The germline CDR1 and CDR2 sequences are SEHNR and FQNEAQ (reference sequence). V gave up 0 bases and J gave up 4 bases; unmatched junction bases: 5. CDR3 loop: CASSLASQGGTEAFF. The CDR3 bases are TGTGCCAGCAGCTTAGCATCGCAGGGGGGCACTGAAGCTTTCTTT.

The chain employs TRBV3-1 and TRBJ2-1, with a tentative D call TRBD2 (6 bases). Trimming took off 2 bases at V and 9 bases at J, with 17 bases between the two ends. The CDR3 is 15 residues long. Germline CDR1 is LGHDT and CDR2 is YNNKEL (reference sequence). The CDR3 spells CASSQRSSEAGEQFF. The CDR3 DNA sequence: TGTGCCAGCAGCCAAAGGTCTAGCGAGGCGGGTGAGCAGTTCTTC.

The chain employs TRBV20-1 and TRBJ2-1, with 9 nucleotides matching TRBD2. V shed 5 bases and J 5 bases; nucleotides not matched to a gene: 7. The CDR3 is 14 amino acids. Per the germline V gene, CDR1 is DFQATT and CDR2 is SNEGSKA (reference sequence). Here the CDR3 reads CSASRLAVNNEQFF. The CDR3 nucleotides read TGCAGTGCTTCCCGACTAGCGGTAAACAATGAGCAGTTCTTC.

This clonotype came up a few times. The gene calls are TRBV4-2 and TRBJ2-1; no definite D call. The ends were cut back, 3 bases at V and 2 bases at J, with 17 bases in the middle. CDR3 size: 17 residues. The germline CDR1 and CDR2 sequences are LGHNA and YNFKEQ. CDR3: CASSHGIERITYNEQFF. CDR3 nucleotides: TGTGCCAGCAGCCATGGTATCGAGAGAATAACCTACAATGAGCAGTTCTTC.

This chain connects TRBV20-1 to TRBJ2-5; D is uncertain. V lost 0 bases and J 2 bases, leaving 13 bases between the germline ends. Germline V gene data show CDR1 as DFQATT and CDR2 as SNEGSKA (reference sequence). CDR3 length: 15 residues. The chain's CDR3 is CSARDESHGQETQYF. For the CDR3, the DNA is TGCAGTGCTAGAGATGAGTCGCACGGGCAAGAGACCCAGTACTTC.

The chain recombines TRBV19 with TRBJ2-3, with D perhaps matching TRBD1 (6 bases). V dropped 9 bases and J dropped 2 bases, with 18 bases sitting between them. Germline lookup yields CDR1 LNHDA and CDR2 SQIVND (reference sequence). CDR3 size: 15 residues. This CDR3 reads CASGAGDTFTDTQYF. DNA of the CDR3: TGTGCCAGCGGGGCTGGGGACACATTCACAGATACGCAGTATTTT. The complete variable domain, with remaining parts taken from reference TRBV19 and TRBJ2-3, reads DGGITQSPKYLFRKEGQNVTLSCEQNLNHDAMYWYRQDPGQGLRLIYYSQIVNDFQKGDIAEGYSVSREKKESFPLTVTSAQKNPTAFYLCASGAGDTFTDTQYFGPGTRLTVL.